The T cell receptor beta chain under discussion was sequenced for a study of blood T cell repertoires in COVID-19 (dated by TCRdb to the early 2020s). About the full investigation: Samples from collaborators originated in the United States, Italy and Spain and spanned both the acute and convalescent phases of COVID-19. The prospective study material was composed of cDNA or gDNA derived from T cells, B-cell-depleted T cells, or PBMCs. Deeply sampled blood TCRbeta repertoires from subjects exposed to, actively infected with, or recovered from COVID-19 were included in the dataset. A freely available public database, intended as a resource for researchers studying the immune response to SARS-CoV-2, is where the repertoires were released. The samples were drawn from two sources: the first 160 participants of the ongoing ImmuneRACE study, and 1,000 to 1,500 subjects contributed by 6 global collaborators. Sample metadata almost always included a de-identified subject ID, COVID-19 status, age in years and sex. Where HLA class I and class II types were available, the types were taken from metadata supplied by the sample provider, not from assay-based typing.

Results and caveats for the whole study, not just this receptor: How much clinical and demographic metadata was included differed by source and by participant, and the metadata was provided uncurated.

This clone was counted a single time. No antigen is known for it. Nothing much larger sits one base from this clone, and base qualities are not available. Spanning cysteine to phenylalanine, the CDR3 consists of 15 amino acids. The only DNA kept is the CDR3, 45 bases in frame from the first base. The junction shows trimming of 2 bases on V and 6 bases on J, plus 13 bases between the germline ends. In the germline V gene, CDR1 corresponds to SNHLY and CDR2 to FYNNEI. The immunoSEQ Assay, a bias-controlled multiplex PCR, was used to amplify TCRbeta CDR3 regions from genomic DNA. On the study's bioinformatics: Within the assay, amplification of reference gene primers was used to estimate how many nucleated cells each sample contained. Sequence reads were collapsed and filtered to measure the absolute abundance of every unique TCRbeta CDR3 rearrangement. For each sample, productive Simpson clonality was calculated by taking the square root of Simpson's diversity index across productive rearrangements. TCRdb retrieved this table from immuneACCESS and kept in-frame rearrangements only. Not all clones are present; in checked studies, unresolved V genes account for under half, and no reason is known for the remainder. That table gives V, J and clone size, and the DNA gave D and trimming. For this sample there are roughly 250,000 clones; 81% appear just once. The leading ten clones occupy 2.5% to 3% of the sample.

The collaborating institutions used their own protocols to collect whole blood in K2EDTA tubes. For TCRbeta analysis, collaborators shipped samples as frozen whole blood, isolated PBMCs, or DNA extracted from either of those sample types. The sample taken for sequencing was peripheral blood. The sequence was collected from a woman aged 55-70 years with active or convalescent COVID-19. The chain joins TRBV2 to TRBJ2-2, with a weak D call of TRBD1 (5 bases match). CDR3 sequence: CASSERGSYAGELFF. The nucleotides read TGTGCCAGCAGTGAAAGGGGTTCGTATGCCGGGGAGCTGTTTTTT.